The T cell receptor (beta chain) under discussion was sequenced for a study of T cell responses to AZD1222 COVID-19 vaccine. Assay used: immunoSEQ multiplex PCR; TCRdb lists only in-frame clones, some missing. The table has 75,000 to 90,000 clones, approximately 80% seen once. Findings and caveats of the study: The repertoires were collected only after the peak T cell response. Baseline antibody screening turned up just five to seven seropositive AZD1222 recipients. Nearly half of spike-specific TCRs reportedly target variant regions that are unmutated in the B.1.351 and B.1.1.7 variants.

This clone turned up a few times. Its antigen is not identified. The TCR sequence derives from an adult in good health. This specimen was peripheral blood, taken on day 0 of AZD1222 vaccination.

CDR3 sequence reads: CASSFGPDYEQYF. In DNA form, the CDR3 reads TGTGCCAGCAGTTTCGGACCGGACTACGAGCAGTACTTC. The rearrangement uses TRBV6-2 or TRBV6-3 and TRBJ2-7; D call uncertain. Germline V CDR1 and CDR2: MNHEY, SVGEGT. The CDR3 covers 13 residues. V shed 4 bases and J shed 3 bases, with 10 bases lying between them.